This T cell receptor beta chain was identified during a study of a mutant IDH1 vaccine in newly diagnosed glioma (dated by TCRdb to the early 2020s). Concerning the study at large: Patients were given eight vaccinations, in weeks 1, 3, 5, 7, 11, 15, 19 and 23, which matched visits V03 through V10. Longitudinal TCRB deep sequencing was performed for about two dozen treated patients wherever samples were available for exploratory analyses. Six visits were used for peripheral blood collection: V03 (baseline), V05, V07, V10, V12 and V13. The roughly 33 treated patients were around 62% male and around 40% female, with a mean age of around 40 years. Vaccination started 4-6 weeks after radiotherapy alone, or was given together with temozolomide cycles in the groups whose treatment included chemotherapy. Before enrollment, most patients had been given radiochemotherapy with temozolomide as standard therapy, while the rest had received either radiotherapy alone or temozolomide alone. The full study reports these points: PBMC samples for TCRB deep sequencing were selected based on availability. Immune responses induced by the vaccine were seen in roughly 95% of patients across multiple MHC alleles. The authors stated that sample limitations prevented analyses of patient blood samples from being reproduced. Pseudoprogression appeared unrelated to alterations in the top peripheral T cell clonotypes detected by TCRB sequencing.

A remark on this clone: Its antigen is unknown. No base quality information exists; no much larger clone differs at one position.

From the cysteine up to the phenylalanine, the CDR3 has a length of 18 residues. Only the CDR3 region is kept as DNA, spanning 54 bases read in frame from base 1. At the junction V is shortened by 6 bases and J by 0 bases, with 18 bases in between. As encoded in the germline V gene, CDR1 is KGHSH while CDR2 is LQKENI. Receptor amplification or capture employed the immunoSEQ multiplex PCR assay. Following the manufacturer's protocol, the hsTCRB Kit was used to amplify rearranged TCR beta chain sequences. An Illumina MiSeq was used to sequence the TCRB libraries. The original methods were these. The kit vendor's proprietary platform handled demultiplexing, trimming and gene mapping. TCRdb mirrors the immuneACCESS table, restricted to in-frame sequences. Some clones are absent from its copies; in checked studies, under half trace to an unresolved V gene, and the reason for the others is unknown. That table supplies the V and J calls and clone size; D and trimming were determined from the DNA. The sample contains 30,000 to 40,000 clones, roughly four fifths of them found a single time. Over 4.5% of the sample comes from the top ten.

The time point label for this specimen denotes: week 23, last vaccination. Each vaccine dose, consisting of 300 ug of a 20-mer mutant IDH1 peptide in Montanide, was administered subcutaneously with topical imiquimod. All donors had newly diagnosed IDH1-mutant astrocytomas of WHO grade 3 or 4 that showed loss of nuclear ATRX. The samples were drawn from NOA16, a multicentre, single-arm, open-label phase I trial in Germany that tested a mutant IDH1 peptide vaccine in humans for the first time. Genomic DNA for TCRB sequencing was isolated from EDTA blood with the DNeasy Blood and Tissue Kit. Sequences were derived from PBMCs, sampled from a glioma patient whose treatment included an IDH1 peptide vaccine. This clonotype was sampled from a man aged 40-49 years with glioma. The V and J segments used are TRBV18 and TRBJ2-6; no D segment can be confidently identified. The DNA sequence reads TGTGCCAGCTCTCCTCTTTCTGGACGGAACTCTGGGGCCAACGTCCTGACTTTC. It translates as CASSPLSGRNSGANVLTF.